This TCR beta chain was documented in a study of a mutant IDH1 vaccine in newly diagnosed glioma. Study summary: Vaccines were begun 4-6 weeks after radiotherapy alone, or with temozolomide cycles. Findings and caveats of the study: Pseudoprogression appeared independent of alterations in top peripheral clonotypes.

Clones were sequenced by immunoSEQ multiplex PCR, and TCRdb holds only the in-frame ones, with some missing. Of about 59,000 clones in the sample, just under 90% were seen once. With 6 bases removed from V and 7 bases from J, the gap between germline ends came to 13 bases. The CDR3 has 13 residues. In germline, CDR1 is SNHLY, CDR2 FYNNEI. As regards this clone: Its antigen is unknown.

The time point was: week 5, during vaccination. A 20-mer mutant IDH1 peptide at 300 ug was injected subcutaneously with topical imiquimod. The J gene is TRBJ1-5, the V gene TRBV2; a possible D gene is TRBD1 (5 bases). The sequence was collected from a woman aged 40 to 50 with glioma. The source material was PBMCs, sampled from a glioma patient whose treatment included an IDH1 peptide vaccine. Written as DNA, the CDR3 is TGTGCCAGCAGCCCCCCGGGGGGACAGCCCCAGCATTTT. Translation gives CASSPPGGQPQHF.